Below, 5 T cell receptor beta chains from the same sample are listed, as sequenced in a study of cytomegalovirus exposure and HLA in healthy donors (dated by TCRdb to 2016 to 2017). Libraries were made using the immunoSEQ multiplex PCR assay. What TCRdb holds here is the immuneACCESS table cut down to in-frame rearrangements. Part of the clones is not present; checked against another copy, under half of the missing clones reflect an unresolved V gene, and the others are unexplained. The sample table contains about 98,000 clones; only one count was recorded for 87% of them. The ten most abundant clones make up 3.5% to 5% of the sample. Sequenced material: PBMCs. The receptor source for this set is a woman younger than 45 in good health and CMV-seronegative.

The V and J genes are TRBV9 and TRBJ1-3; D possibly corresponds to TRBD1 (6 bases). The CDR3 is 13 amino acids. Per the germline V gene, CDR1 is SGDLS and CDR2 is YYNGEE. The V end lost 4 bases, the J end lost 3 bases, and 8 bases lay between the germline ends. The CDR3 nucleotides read TGTGCCAGCAGCCACAGGGTTGGAAACACCATATATTTT. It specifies CASSHRVGNTIYF.

The CDR3 reads CSVYGGLDSNYGYTF. In nucleotides, the CDR3 is TGCAGCGTTTATGGGGGCCTGGACAGTAACTATGGCTACACCTTC. This sequence joins TRBV29-1 and TRBJ1-2, with D perhaps TRBD1 (6 bases). This CDR3 has 15 amino acids. Trimming cost V 5 bases and J 1 base, with 17 bases left between them. The V gene's germline CDR1 is SQVTM and CDR2 ANQGSEA.

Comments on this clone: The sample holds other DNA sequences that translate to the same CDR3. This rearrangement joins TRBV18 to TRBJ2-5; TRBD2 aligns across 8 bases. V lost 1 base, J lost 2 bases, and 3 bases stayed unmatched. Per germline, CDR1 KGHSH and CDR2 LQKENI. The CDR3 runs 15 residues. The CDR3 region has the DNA TGTGCCAGCTCACCACGCTCGGGAGGGCAAGAGACCCAGTACTTC. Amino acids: CASSPRSGGQETQYF.

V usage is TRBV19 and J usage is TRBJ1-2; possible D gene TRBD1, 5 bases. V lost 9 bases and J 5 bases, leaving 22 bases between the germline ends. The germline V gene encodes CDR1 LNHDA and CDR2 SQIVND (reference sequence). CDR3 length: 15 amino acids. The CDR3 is CASYGTQGVGYGYTF. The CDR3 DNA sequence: TGTGCCAGCTACGGGACTCAGGGAGTCGGATATGGCTACACCTTC.

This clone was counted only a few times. CDR3 bases: TGTGCCAGCAGCAAACTAATACCTCACGGGAGTTACAATGAGCAGTTCTTC. Translation: CASSKLIPHGSYNEQFF. The chain carries TRBV21-1 and TRBJ2-1; the tabulated D call, TRBD2, remains unverified against the DNA. TRBV21-1 is shown as a pseudogene. The CDR3 loop spans 17 amino acids.